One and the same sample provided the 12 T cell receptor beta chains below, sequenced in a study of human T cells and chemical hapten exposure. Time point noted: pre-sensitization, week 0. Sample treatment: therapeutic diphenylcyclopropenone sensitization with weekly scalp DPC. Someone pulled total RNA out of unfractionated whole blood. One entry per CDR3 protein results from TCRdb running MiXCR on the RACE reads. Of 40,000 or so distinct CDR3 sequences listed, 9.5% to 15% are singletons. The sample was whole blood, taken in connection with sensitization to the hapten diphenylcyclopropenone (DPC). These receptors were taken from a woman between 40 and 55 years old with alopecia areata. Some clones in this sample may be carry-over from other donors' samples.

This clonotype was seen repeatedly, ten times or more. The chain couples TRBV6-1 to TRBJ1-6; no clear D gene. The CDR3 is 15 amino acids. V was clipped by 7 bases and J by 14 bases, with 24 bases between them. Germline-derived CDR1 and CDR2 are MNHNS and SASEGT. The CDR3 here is CASTRMGASSEALHF. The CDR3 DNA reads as TGTGCCAGCACAAGAATGGGTGCCTCCTCGGAGGCCCTCCACTTT.

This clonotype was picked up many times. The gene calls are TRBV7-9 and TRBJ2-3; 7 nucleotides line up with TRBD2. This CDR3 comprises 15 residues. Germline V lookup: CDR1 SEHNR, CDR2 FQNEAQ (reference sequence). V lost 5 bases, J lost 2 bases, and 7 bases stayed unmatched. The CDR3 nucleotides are TGTGCCAGCAGCCCACTAGCGTTTCTCACAGATACGCAGTATTTT. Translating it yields CASSPLAFLTDTQYF.

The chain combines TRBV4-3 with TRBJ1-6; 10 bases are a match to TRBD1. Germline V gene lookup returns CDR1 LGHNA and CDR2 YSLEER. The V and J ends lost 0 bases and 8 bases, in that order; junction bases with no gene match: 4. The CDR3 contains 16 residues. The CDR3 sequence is CASSQDAGQGDSPLHF. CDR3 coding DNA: TGCGCCAGCAGCCAAGATGCTGGACAGGGGGATTCACCCCTCCACTTT.

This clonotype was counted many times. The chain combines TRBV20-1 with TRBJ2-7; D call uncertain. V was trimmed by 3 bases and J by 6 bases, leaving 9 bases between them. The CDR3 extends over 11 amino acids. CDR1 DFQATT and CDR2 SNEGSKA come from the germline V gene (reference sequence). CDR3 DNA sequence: TGCAGTGCTAGCTATGGTACCGAGCAGTACTTC. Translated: CSASYGTEQYF.

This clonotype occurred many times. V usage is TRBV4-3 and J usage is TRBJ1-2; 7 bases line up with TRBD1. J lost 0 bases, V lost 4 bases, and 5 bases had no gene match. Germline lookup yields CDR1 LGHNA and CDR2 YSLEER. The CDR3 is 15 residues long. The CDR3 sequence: CASSLGQDPNYGYTF. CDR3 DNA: TGCGCCAGCAGCCTTGGACAGGACCCTAACTATGGCTACACCTTC.

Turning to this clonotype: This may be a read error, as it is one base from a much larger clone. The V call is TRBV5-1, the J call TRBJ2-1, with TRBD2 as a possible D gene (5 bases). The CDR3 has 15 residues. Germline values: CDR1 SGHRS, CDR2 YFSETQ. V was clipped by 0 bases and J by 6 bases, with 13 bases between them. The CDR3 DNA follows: TGCGCCAGCAGCTTGGCAGCGGCACCCTTCAATGAGCAGTTCTTC. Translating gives CASSLAAAPFNEQFF.

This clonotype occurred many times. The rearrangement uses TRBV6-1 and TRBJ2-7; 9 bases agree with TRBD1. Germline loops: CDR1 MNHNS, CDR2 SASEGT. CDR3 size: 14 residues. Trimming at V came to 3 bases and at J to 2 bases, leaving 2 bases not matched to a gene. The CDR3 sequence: CASSDTGGPYEQYF. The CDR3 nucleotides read TGTGCCAGCAGTGACACAGGGGGCCCCTACGAGCAGTACTTC.

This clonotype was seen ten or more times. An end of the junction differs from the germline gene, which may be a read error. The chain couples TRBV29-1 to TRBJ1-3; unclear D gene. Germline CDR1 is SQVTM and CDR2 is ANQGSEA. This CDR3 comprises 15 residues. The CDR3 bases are TGCAGCGTTGTTTATTCGGTCGGACCTGGGAACACCATATATTTT. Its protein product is CSVVYSVGPGNTIYF. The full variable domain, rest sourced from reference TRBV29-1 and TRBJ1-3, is SAVISQKPSRDICQRGTSLTIQCQVDSQVTMMFWYRQQPGQSLTLIATANQGSEATYESGFVIDKFPISRPNLTFSTLTVSNMSPEDSSIYLCSVVYSVGPGNTIYFGEGSWLTVV.

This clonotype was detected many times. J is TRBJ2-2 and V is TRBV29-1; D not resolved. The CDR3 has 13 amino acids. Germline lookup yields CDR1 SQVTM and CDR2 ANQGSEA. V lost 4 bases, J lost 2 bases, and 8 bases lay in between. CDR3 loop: CSVGERNTGELFF. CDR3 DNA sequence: TGCAGCGTTGGGGAAAGAAACACCGGGGAGCTGTTTTTT.

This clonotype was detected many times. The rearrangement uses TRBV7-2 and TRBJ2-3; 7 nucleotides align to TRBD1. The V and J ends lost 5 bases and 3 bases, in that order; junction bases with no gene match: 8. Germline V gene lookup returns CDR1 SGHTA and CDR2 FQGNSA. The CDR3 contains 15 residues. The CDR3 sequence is CASSQQGGWTDTQYF. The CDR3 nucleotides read TGTGCCAGCAGCCAGCAAGGGGGCTGGACAGATACGCAGTATTTT.

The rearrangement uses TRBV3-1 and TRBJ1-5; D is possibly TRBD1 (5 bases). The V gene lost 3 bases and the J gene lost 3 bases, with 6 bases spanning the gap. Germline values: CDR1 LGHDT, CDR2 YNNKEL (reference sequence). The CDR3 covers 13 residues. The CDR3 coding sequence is TGTGCCAGCAGCCAGACAGTCAATCAGCCCCAGCATTTT. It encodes CASSQTVNQPQHF.

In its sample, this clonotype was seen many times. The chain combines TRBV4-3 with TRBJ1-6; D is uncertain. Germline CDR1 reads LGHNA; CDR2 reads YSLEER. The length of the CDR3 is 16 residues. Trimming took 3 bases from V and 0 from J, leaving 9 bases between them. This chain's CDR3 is CASSHSLSSYNSPLHF. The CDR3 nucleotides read TGCGCCAGCAGCCACAGCTTAAGCTCCTATAATTCACCCCTCCACTTT.